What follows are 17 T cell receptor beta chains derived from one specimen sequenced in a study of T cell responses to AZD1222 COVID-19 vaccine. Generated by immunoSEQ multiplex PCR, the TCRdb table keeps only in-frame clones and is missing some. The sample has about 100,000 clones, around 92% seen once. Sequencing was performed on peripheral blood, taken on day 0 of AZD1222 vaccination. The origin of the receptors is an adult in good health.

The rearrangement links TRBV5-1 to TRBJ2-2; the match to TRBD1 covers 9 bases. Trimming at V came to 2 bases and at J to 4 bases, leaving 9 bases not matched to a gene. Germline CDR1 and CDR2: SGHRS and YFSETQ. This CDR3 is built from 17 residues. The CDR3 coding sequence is TGCGCCAGCAGCTTTGAGGACAGGGGCCCTAGCACCGGGGAGCTGTTTTTT. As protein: CASSFEDRGPSTGELFF.

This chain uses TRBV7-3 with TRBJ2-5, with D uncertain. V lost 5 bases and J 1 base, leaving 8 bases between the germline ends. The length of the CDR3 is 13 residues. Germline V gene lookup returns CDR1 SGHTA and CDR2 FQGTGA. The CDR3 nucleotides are TGTGCCAGCAGCCGGGCCAGCCAAGAGACCCAGTACTTC. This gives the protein CASSRASQETQYF.

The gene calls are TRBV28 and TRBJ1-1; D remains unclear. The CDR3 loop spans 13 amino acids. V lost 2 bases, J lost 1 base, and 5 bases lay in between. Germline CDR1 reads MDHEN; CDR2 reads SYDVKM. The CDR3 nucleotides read TGTGCCAGCAGTTTAGACGGGAACACTGAAGCTTTCTTT. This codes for CASSLDGNTEAFF.

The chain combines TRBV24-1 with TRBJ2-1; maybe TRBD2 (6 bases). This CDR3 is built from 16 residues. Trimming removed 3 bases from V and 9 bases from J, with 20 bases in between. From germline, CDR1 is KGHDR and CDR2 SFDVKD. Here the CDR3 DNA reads TGTGCCACCAGTGATCCGTCCGGGCGGGGTTCCCCTGAGCAGTTCTTC. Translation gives CATSDPSGRGSPEQFF.

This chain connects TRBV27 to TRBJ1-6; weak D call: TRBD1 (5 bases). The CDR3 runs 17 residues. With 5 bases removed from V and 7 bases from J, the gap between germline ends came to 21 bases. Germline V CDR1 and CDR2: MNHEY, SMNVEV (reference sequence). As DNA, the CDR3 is TGTGCCAGCAGTCCAGCAGGGCCGCTGCCAGGCAATTCACCCCTCCACTTT. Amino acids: CASSPAGPLPGNSPLHF.

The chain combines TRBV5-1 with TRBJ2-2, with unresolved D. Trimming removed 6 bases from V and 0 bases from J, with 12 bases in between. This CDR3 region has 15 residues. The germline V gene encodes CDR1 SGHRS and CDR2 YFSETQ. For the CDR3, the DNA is TGCGCCAGCACTTTCCAACCTTCGAACACCGGGGAGCTGTTTTTT. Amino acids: CASTFQPSNTGELFF.

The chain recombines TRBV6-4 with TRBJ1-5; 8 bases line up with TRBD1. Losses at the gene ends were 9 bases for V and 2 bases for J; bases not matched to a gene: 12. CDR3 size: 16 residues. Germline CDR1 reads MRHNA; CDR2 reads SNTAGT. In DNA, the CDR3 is TGTGCCAGGCTTAGGACAGGGAGGATTGGCAATCAGCCCCAGCATTTT. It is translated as CARLRTGRIGNQPQHF.

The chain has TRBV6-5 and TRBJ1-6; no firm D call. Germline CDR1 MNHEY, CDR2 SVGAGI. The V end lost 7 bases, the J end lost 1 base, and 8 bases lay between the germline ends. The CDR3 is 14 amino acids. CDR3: CASTQRSYNSPLHF. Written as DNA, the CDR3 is TGTGCCAGCACCCAGAGGTCCTATAATTCACCCCTCCACTTT.

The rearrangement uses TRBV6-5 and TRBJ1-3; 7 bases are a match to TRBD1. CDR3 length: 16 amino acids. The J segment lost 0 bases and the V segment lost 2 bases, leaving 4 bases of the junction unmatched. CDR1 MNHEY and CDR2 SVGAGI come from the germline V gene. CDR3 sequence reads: CASSYQGTDSGNTIYF. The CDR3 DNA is TGTGCCAGCAGTTACCAAGGGACAGACTCTGGAAACACCATATATTTT.

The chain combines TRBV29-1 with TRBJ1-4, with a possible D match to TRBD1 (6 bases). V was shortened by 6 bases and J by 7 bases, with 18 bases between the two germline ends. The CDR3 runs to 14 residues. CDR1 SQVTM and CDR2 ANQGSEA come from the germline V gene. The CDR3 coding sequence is TGCAGCGTGAAAGGAGGGGGGGCAAGTGAAAAACTGTTTTTT. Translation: CSVKGGGASEKLFF.

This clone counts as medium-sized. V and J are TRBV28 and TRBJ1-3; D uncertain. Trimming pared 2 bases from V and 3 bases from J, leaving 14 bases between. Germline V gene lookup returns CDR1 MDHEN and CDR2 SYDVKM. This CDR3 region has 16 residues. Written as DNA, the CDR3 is TGTGCCAGCAGTTTACCGGGAGACCAGAGTGGAAACACCATATATTTT. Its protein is CASSLPGDQSGNTIYF.

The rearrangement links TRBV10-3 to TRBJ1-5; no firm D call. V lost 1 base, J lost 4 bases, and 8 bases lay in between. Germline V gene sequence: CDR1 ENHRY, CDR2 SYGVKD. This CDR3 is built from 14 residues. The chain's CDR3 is CAISEWGGNQPQHF. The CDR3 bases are TGTGCCATCAGTGAGTGGGGAGGTAATCAGCCCCAGCATTTT.

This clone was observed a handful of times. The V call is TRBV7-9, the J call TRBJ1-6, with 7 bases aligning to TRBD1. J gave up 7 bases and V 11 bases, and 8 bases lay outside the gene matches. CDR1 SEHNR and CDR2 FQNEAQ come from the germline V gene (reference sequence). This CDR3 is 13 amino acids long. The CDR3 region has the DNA TGTGCCGGTACCCAGGGGGTAAATTCACCCCTCCACTTT. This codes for CAGTQGVNSPLHF.

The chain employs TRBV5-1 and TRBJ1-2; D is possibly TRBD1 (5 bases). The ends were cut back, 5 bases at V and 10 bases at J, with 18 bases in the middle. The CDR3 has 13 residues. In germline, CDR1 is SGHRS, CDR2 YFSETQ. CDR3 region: CASSTDTEINYTF. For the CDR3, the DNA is TGCGCCAGCAGTACGGACACCGAGATCAACTACACCTTC. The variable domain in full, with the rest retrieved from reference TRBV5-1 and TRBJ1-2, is KAGVTQTPRYLIKTRGQQVTLSCSPISGHRSVSWYQQTPGQGLQFLFEYFSETQRNKGNFPGRFSGRQFSNSRSEMNVSTLELGDSALYLCASSTDTEINYTFGSGTRLTVV.

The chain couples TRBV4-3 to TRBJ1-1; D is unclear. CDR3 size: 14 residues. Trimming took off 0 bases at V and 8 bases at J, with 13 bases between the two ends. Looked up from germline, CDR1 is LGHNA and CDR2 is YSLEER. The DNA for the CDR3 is TGCGCCAGCAGCCAAGAGGACGGGCAGGCAGAAGCTTTCTTT. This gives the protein CASSQEDGQAEAFF.

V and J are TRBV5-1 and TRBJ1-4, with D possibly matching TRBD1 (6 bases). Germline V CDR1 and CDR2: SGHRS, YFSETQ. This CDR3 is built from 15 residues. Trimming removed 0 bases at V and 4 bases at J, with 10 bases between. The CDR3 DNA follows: TGCGCCAGCAGCTTGGGGACAGCCGTTAATGAAAAACTGTTTTTT. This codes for CASSLGTAVNEKLFF.

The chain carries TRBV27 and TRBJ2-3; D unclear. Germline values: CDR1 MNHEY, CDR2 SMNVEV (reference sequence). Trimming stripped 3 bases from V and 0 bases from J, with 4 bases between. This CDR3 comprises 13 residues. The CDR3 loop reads CASSFGSTDTQYF. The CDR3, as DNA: TGTGCCAGCAGTTTCGGCAGCACAGATACGCAGTATTTT.